This T cell receptor (beta chain) was sequenced during a study of shared clonotypes between healthy human individuals. Sequenced by immunoSEQ multiplex PCR; TCRdb stores in-frame clones only, minus some. Among some 1,100,000 clones listed, around 82% were seen once. Germline values: CDR1 MDHEN, CDR2 SYDVKM. Trimming took 5 bases from V and 1 from J; bases not matched to a gene: 6. The CDR3 has 15 residues. Sequences were obtained from memory CD4+ T cells from PBMCs. Subset reported: CD45RA-negative fraction. This TCR derives from a man aged 18 to 30 in good health. Some clones in this sample may be carry-over from other donors' samples. The J gene is TRBJ2-7, the V gene TRBV28; 9 bases are a match to TRBD1. The DNA for the CDR3 is TGTGCCAGCAGTCGACACAGGGGGCATTCCTACGAGCAGTACTTC. It codes for CASSRHRGHSYEQYF.